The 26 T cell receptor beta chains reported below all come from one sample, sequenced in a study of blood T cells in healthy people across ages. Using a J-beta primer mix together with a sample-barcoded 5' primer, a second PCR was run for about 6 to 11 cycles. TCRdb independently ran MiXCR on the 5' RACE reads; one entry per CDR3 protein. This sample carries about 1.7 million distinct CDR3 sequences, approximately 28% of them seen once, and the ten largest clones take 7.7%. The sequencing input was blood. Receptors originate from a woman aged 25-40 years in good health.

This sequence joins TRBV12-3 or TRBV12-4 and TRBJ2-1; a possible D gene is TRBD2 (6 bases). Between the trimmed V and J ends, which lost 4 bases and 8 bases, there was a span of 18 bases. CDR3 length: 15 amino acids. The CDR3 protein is CASSSGRGRTHEQFF. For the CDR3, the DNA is TGTGCCAGCAGTTCAGGGAGAGGGAGGACCCATGAGCAGTTCTTC.

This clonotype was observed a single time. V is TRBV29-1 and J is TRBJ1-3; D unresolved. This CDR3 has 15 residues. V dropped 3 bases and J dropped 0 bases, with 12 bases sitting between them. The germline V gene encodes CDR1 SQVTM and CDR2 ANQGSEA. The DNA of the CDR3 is TGCAGCGTTGATGAGGGTACGAGCTCTGGAAACACCATATATTTT. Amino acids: CSVDEGTSSGNTIYF.

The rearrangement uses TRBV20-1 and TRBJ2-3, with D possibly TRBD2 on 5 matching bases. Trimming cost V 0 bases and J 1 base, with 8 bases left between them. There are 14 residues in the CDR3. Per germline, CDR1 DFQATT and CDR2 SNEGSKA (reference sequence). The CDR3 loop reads CSARDQLGTDTQYF. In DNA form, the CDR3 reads TGCAGTGCTAGAGATCAACTAGGCACAGATACGCAGTATTTT.

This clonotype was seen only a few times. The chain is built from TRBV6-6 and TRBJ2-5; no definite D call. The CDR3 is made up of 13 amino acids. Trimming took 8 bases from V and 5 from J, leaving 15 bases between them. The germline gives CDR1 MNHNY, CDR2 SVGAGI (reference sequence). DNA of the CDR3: TGTGCCAGCCAAAGGTCACCCCAGGAGACCCAGTACTTC. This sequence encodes CASQRSPQETQYF.

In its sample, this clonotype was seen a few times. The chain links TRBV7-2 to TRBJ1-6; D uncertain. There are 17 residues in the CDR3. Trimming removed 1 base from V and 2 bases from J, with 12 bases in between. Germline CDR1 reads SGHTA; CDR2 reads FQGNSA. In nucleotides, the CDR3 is TGTGCCAGCAGCTTAGATACGTACAACACCTATAATTCACCCCTCCACTTT. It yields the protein CASSLDTYNTYNSPLHF.

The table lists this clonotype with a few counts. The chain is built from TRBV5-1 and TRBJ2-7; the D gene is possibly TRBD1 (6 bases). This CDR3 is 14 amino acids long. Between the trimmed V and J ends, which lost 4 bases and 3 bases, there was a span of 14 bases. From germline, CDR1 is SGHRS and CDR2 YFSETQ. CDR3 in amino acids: CASSALGGIYEQYF. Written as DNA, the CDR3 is TGCGCCAGCAGCGCCCTAGGGGGAATCTACGAGCAGTACTTC.

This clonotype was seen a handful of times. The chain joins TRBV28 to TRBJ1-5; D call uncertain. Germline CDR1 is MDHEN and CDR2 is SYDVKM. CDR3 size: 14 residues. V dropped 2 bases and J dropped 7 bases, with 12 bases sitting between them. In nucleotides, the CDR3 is TGTGCCAGCAGTTTACCCAGCTTCGAACAGCCCCAGCATTTT. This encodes CASSLPSFEQPQHF. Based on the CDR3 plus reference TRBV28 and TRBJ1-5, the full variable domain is DVKVTQSSRYLVKRTGEKVFLECVQDMDHENMFWYRQDPGLGLRLIYFSYDVKMKEKGDIPEGYSVSREKKERFSLILESASTNQTSMYLCASSLPSFEQPQHFGDGTRLSIL.

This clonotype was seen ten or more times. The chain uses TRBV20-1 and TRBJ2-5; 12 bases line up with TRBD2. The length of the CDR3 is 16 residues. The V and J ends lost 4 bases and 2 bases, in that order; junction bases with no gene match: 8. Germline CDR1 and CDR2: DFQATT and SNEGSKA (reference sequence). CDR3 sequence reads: CSAKTSGGLSQETQYF. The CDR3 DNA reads TGCAGTGCTAAGACTAGCGGGGGCCTGTCGCAAGAGACCCAGTACTTC.

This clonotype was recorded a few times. CDR3 sequence: CASSSLGRAVRPLHF. The CDR3 DNA follows: TGTGCCAGCAGCAGCTTGGGACGGGCAGTTCGACCCCTCCACTTT. This chain connects TRBV21-1 to TRBJ1-6; the D call of TRBD1 is as the table states it, not checked on the DNA. TRBV21-1 is assigned pseudogene status. The CDR3 is 15 residues long.

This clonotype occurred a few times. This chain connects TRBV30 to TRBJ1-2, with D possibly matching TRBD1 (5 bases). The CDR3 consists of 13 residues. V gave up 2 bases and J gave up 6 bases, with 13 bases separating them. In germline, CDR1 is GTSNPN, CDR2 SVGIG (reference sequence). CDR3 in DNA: TGTGCCTGGAGTAAGAGGGGTTACGATGGCTACACCTTC. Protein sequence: CAWSKRGYDGYTF.

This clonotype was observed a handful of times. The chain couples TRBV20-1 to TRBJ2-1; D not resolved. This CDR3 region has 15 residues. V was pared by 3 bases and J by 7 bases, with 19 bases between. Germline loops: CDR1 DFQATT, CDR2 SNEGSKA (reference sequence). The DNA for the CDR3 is TGCAGTGCTAGCCCGGACGAAGCGACCAAGAATGAGCAGTTCTTC. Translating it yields CSASPDEATKNEQFF.

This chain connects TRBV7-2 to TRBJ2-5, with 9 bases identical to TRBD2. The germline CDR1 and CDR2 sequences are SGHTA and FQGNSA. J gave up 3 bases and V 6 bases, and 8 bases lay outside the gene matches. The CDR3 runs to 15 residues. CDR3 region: CASRSGTSRKETQYF. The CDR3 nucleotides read TGTGCCAGCAGAAGCGGGACTAGCAGAAAAGAGACCCAGTACTTC.

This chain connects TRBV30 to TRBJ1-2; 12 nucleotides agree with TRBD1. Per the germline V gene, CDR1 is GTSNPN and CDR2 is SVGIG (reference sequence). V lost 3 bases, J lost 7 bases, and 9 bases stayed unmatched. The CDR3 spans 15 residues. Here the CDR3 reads CAWRAPGTGGFGYTF. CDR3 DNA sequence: TGTGCCTGGAGGGCTCCCGGGACAGGGGGCTTTGGCTACACCTTC.

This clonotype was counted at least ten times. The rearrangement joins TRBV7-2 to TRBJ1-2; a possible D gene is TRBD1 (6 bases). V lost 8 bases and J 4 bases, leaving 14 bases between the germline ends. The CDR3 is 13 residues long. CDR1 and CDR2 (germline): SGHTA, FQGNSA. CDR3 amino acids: CASRTAGAYGYTF. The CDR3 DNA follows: TGTGCCAGCCGTACTGCAGGGGCCTATGGCTACACCTTC.

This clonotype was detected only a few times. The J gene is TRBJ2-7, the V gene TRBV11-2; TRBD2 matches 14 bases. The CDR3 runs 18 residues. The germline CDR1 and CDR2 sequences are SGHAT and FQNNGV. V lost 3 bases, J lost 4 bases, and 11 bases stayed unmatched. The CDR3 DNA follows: TGTGCCAGCAGCTTCTCCACCGGGACTAGCGGGAGCATGTACGAGCAGTACTTC. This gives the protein CASSFSTGTSGSMYEQYF.

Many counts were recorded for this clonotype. This CDR3 is CASSLDGNLGNTQYF. CDR3 in DNA: TGTGCCAGCAGTTTGGACGGAAACCTCGGGAATACGCAGTATTTT. The V call is TRBV28, the J call TRBJ2-3; a weak D match, TRBD2 (5 bases). Germline values: CDR1 MDHEN, CDR2 SYDVKM. The CDR3 is made up of 15 amino acids. Trimming shortened V by 3 bases and J by 7 bases, and 17 bases separated the two germline ends.

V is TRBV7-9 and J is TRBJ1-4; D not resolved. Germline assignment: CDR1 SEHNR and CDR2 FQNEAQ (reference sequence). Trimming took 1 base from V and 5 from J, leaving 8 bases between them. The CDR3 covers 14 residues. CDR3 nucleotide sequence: TGTGCCAGCAGCTTAGTGCAGATAAATGAAAAACTGTTTTTT. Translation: CASSLVQINEKLFF.

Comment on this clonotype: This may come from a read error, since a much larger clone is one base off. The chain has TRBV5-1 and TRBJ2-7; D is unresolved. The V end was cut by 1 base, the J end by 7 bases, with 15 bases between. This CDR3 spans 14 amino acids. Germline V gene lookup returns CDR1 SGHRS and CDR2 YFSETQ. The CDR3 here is CASSLHWAWEEQYF. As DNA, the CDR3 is TGCGCCAGCAGCTTGCATTGGGCGTGGGAAGAGCAGTACTTC. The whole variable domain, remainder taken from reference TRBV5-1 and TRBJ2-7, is KAGVTQTPRYLIKTRGQQVTLSCSPISGHRSVSWYQQTPGQGLQFLFEYFSETQRNKGNFPGRFSGRQFSNSRSEMNVSTLELGDSALYLCASSLHWAWEEQYFGPGTRLTVT.

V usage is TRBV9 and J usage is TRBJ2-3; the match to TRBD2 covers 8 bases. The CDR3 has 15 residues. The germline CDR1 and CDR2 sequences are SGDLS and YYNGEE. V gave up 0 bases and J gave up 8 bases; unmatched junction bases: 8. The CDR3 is CASSVDRAGVGTQYF. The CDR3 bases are TGTGCCAGCAGCGTAGATCGAGCGGGAGTTGGTACGCAGTATTTT.

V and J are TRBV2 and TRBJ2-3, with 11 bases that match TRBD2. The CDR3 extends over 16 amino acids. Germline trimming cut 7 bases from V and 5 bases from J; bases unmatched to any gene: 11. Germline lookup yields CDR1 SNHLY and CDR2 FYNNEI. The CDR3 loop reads CASKYKLAGGRDTQYF. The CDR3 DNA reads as TGTGCCAGCAAATATAAGCTAGCGGGAGGTAGAGATACGCAGTATTTT.

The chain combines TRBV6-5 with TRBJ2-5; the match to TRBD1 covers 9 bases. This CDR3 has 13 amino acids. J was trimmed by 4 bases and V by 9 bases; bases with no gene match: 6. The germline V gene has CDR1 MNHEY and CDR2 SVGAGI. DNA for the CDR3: TGTGCCAGTAGGACAGGGGACAGAGAGACCCAGTACTTC. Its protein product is CASRTGDRETQYF.

The CDR3, as DNA: TGTGCCACCAGCCCCCGCTTTGGGGCTGGAGAGGCTTTCTTT. Amino acid sequence: CATSPRFGAGEAFF. The chain carries TRBV15 and TRBJ1-1, with D perhaps TRBD1 (5 bases). The V end was cut by 5 bases, the J end by 11 bases, with 21 bases between. Germline CDR1 is LNHNV and CDR2 is YYDKDF (reference sequence). The CDR3 spans 14 residues.

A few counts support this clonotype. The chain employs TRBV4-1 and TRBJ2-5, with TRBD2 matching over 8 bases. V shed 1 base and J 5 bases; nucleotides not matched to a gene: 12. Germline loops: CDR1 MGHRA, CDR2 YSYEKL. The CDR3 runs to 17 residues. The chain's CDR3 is CASSQGWAGGGPETQYF. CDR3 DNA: TGCGCCAGCAGCCAAGGATGGGCCGGGGGGGGTCCGGAGACCCAGTACTTC.

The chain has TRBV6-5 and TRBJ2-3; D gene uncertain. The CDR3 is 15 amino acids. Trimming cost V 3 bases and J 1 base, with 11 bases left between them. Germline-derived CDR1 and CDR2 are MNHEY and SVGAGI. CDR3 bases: TGTGCCAGCAGTTATTCACTTTCTCGCACAGATACGCAGTATTTT. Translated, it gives CASSYSLSRTDTQYF.

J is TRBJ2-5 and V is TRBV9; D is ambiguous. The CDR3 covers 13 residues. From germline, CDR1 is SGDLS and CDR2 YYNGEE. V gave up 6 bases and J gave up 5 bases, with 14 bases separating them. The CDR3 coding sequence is TGTGCCAGCACCTTGGGCCTCGGGGAGACCCAGTACTTC. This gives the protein CASTLGLGETQYF.

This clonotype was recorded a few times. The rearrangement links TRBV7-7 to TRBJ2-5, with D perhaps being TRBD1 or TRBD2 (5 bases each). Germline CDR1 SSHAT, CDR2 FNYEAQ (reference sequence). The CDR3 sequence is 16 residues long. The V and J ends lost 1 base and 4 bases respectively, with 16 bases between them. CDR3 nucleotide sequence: TGTGCCAGCAGCTTAGTGATAACGGGACCTCCAGAGACCCAGTACTTC. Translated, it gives CASSLVITGPPETQYF.